These 14 T cell receptor beta chains were all obtained from the same sample, sequenced in a study of beta chain features in type 1 diabetes. Expressed TCRB transcripts were sequenced because the isolated RNA had all been reverse transcribed beforehand. Generated by immunoSEQ multiplex PCR, the TCRdb table keeps only in-frame clones and is missing some. Of about 340,000 clones listed, less than 15% were seen once; the top ten hold 0.015%. Study-level results: When Type 1 diabetes patients were examined, their TCRB CDR3s proved moderately but significantly shorter in all four CD4+ subsets.

These receptors have no identified antigens. Sequencing was done on a sample of naive CD4+ T cells from blood. The source is a young woman with type 1 diabetes.

This clone was recorded a few times. This chain joins TRBV6-5 and TRBJ2-1; TRBD2 matches at 11 bases. The junction had 5 bases not matched to a gene; V was cut back by 5 bases and J by 8 bases. The length of the CDR3 is 14 residues. Germline values: CDR1 MNHEY, CDR2 SVGAGI. CDR3 sequence (DNA): TGTGCCAGCAGTAATAGCGGGAGGGCCCATGAGCAGTTCTTC. It translates to CASSNSGRAHEQFF.

The chain carries TRBV19 and TRBJ1-2, with 7 bases identical to TRBD1. Germline V gene data show CDR1 as LNHDA and CDR2 as SQIVND (reference sequence). The CDR3 has 16 amino acids. Losses at the gene ends were 5 bases for V and 0 bases for J; bases not matched to a gene: 9. The CDR3 sequence is CASSSRTGIANYGYTF. Here the CDR3 DNA reads TGTGCCAGTAGTTCTCGGACAGGAATAGCTAACTATGGCTACACCTTC.

This rearrangement joins TRBV7-2 to TRBJ2-5; 8 positions agree with TRBD2. V lost 5 bases, J lost 2 bases, and 4 bases stayed unmatched. The CDR3 totals 14 residues. CDR1 SGHTA and CDR2 FQGNSA come from the germline V gene. The chain's CDR3 is CASSPRLAQETQYF. The CDR3 DNA follows: TGTGCCAGCAGCCCTCGACTAGCGCAAGAGACCCAGTACTTC.

In the case of this clone: The sample holds other DNA sequences that translate to the same CDR3. V is TRBV19 and J is TRBJ1-5, with a weak D call TRBD1 (5 bases). There are 13 residues in the CDR3. CDR1 and CDR2 from the germline V gene are LNHDA and SQIVND (reference sequence). V gave up 2 bases and J gave up 6 bases, with 8 bases separating them. The chain's CDR3 is CASSIQGSQPQHF. For the CDR3, the DNA is TGTGCCAGTAGTATACAGGGAAGTCAGCCCCAGCATTTT. Filled out from reference TRBV19 and TRBJ1-5, the complete variable domain reads DGGITQSPKYLFRKEGQNVTLSCEQNLNHDAMYWYRQDPGQGLRLIYYSQIVNDFQKGDIAEGYSVSREKKESFPLTVTSAQKNPTAFYLCASSIQGSQPQHFGDGTRLSIL.

The chain combines TRBV7-2 with TRBJ2-3; maybe TRBD2 (6 bases). Trimming took 3 bases from V and 0 from J, leaving 10 bases between them. CDR1 and CDR2 (germline): SGHTA, FQGNSA. This CDR3 region has 15 residues. The CDR3 sequence: CASSFYGTSTDTQYF. In DNA form, the CDR3 reads TGTGCCAGCAGCTTCTACGGGACTAGCACAGATACGCAGTATTTT.

This clone was counted a single time. The rearrangement links TRBV30 to TRBJ1-1; 11 bases are shared with TRBD1. The ends lost 7 bases at V and 5 bases at J; junction bases unmatched: 12. The CDR3 covers 15 residues. Germline assignment: CDR1 GTSNPN and CDR2 SVGIG (reference sequence). The CDR3 sequence: CASQLGQGALTEAFF. The CDR3 nucleotides are TGTGCCTCCCAGCTAGGACAGGGGGCTTTGACTGAAGCTTTCTTT. The entire variable domain, with the rest obtained from reference TRBV30 and TRBJ1-1, is as follows: SQTIHQWPATLVQPVGSPLSLECTVEGTSNPNLYWYRQAAGRGLQLLFYSVGIGQISSEVPQNLSASRPQDRQFILSSKKLLLSDSGFYLCASQLGQGALTEAFFGQGTRLTVV.

This clone was counted a few times. The chain links TRBV6-5 to TRBJ2-3; a weak D match, TRBD2 (5 bases). Germline V CDR1 and CDR2: MNHEY, SVGAGI. V dropped 6 bases and J dropped 1 base, with 14 bases sitting between them. The CDR3 contains 15 residues. CDR3 sequence: CASSLRAIGTDTQYF. The DNA of the CDR3 is TGTGCCAGCAGCCTGAGGGCTATAGGCACAGATACGCAGTATTTT.

This clone has ten or more counts. V usage is TRBV7-9 and J usage is TRBJ1-2; D gene ambiguous. Trimming took off 2 bases at V and 7 bases at J, with 8 bases between the two ends. Germline CDR1 is SEHNR and CDR2 is FQNEAQ (reference sequence). The CDR3 is 12 residues long. The CDR3, as DNA: TGTGCCAGCAGCTTAAGCGGAGGTGGCTACACCTTC. Translated, it gives CASSLSGGGYTF.

The V call is TRBV5-1, the J call TRBJ2-1; 8 bases fit TRBD2. V shed 0 bases and J 2 bases; nucleotides not matched to a gene: 4. This CDR3 has 16 residues. Germline loops: CDR1 SGHRS, CDR2 YFSETQ. CDR3 in DNA: TGCGCCAGCAGCTTGGATGCGGGAGGCACCTACAATGAGCAGTTCTTC. Protein: CASSLDAGGTYNEQFF.

This clone has more than one count but fewer than ten. The rearrangement joins TRBV7-2 to TRBJ2-7; 8 nucleotides match TRBD1. Germline assignment: CDR1 SGHTA and CDR2 FQGNSA. V shed 1 base, J shed 4 bases, and the junction held 6 bases outside the gene matches. This CDR3 region has 15 residues. The CDR3 protein is CASSLEGQGGYEQYF. The CDR3 DNA reads TGTGCCAGCAGCTTAGAAGGACAGGGTGGGTACGAGCAGTACTTC.

The chain couples TRBV5-1 to TRBJ2-3; TRBD2 matches at 7 bases. CDR1 SGHRS and CDR2 YFSETQ come from the germline V gene. This CDR3 spans 15 amino acids. With V trimmed by 4 bases and J by 0 bases, 5 bases remained unmatched. The DNA of the CDR3 is TGCGCCAGCAGCACGTCAGCGGGAAGCACAGATACGCAGTATTTT. Its protein is CASSTSAGSTDTQYF.

J is TRBJ2-5 and V is TRBV15; D ambiguous. Germline CDR1 LNHNV, CDR2 YYDKDF (reference sequence). This CDR3 is built from 12 residues. The V end lost 4 bases, the J end lost 0 bases, and 3 bases lay between the germline ends. The CDR3 DNA sequence: TGTGCCACCAGCATTAACCAAGAGACCCAGTACTTC. This gives the protein CATSINQETQYF.

CDR3 in amino acids: CASSLQGAGYTF. As DNA, the CDR3 is TGTGCCAGCAGCTTACAAGGGGCTGGCTACACCTTC. The chain recombines TRBV5-6 with TRBJ1-2; D is possibly TRBD1 (5 bases). Trimming took off 2 bases at V and 7 bases at J, with 9 bases between the two ends. The germline gives CDR1 SGHDT, CDR2 YYEEEE. CDR3 length equals 12 residues.

This clone was counted a few times. The chain combines TRBV7-3 with TRBJ2-1; the match to TRBD2 covers 11 bases. The CDR3 runs 16 residues. CDR1 is SGHTA and CDR2 is FQGTGA in the germline V gene. The V gene end was trimmed by 3 bases and the J gene end by 4 bases; junction bases not matched to a gene: 5. CDR3 sequence: CASSLLAGGGYNEQFF. CDR3 nucleotides: TGTGCCAGCAGCTTGTTAGCGGGAGGGGGGTACAATGAGCAGTTCTTC.